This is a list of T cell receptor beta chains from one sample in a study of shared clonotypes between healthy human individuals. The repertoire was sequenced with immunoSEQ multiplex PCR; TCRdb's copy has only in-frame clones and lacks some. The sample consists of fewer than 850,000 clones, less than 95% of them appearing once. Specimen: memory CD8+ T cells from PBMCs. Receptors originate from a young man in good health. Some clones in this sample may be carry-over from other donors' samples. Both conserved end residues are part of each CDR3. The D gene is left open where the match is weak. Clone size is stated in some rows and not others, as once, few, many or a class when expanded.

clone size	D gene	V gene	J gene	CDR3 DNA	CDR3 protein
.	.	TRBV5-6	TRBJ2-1	TGTGCCAGCAGCTTGGAACCTCAAATTGAGCAGTTCTTC	CASSLEPQIEQFF
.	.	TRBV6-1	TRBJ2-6	TGTGCCAGGTCGACGGGCTCTGGGGCCAACGTCCTGACTTTC	CARSTGSGANVLTF
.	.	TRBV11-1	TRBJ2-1	TGTGCCAGCAGCGAGGCGGCGGGGTGGGATGAGCAGTTCTTC	CASSEAAGWDEQFF
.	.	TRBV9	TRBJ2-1	TGTGCCAGCAGCGTAGTGGATTGGGGGCAGGGTTACAATGAGCAGTTCTTC	CASSVVDWGQGYNEQFF
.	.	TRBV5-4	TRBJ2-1	TGTGCCAGCAGCGAGCCGGGGGAGCGGAATGAGCAGTTCTTC	CASSEPGERNEQFF
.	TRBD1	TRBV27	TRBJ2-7	TGTGCCAGCAGTTTAACTCCCGGGACAGCCGCGTACGAGCAGTACTTC	CASSLTPGTAAYEQYF
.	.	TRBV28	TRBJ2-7	TGTGCCAGCAGTGGAGCCGGGACACAGTACGAGCAGTACTTC	CASSGAGTQYEQYF
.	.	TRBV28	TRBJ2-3	TGTGCCAGCAGTTTGCGAGGGCAGGGAACAGATACGCAGTATTTT	CASSLRGQGTDTQYF
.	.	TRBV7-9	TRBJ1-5	TGTGCCAGCAGCTTAGCTAGGAATCAGCCCCAGCATTTT	CASSLARNQPQHF
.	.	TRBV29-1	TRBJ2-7	TGCAGCGTTGAAAGCCCTATCTCCTACGAGCAGTACTTC	CSVESPISYEQYF
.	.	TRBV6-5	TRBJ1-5	TGTGCCAGCAGTTCCCAGGTCCATAGCAATCAGCCCCAGCATTTT	CASSSQVHSNQPQHF
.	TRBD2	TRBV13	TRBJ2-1	TGTGCCAGCAGCACCAAACTAGCGGGAGGGACCTACAATGAGCAGTTCTTC	CASSTKLAGGTYNEQFF
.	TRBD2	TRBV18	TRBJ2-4	TGTGCCAGCTCACCGGAGCGGGAGGGTTGGAACATTCAGTACTTC	CASSPEREGWNIQYF
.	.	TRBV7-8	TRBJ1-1	TGTGCCAGCAGCCGAGGAGGGGGGGACACTGAAGCTTTCTTT	CASSRGGGDTEAFF
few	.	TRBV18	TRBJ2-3	TGTGCCAGCTCACCGACTTGGTCGTTAGGCACAGATACGCAGTATTTT	CASSPTWSLGTDTQYF
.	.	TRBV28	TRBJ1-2	TGTGCCAGCGGGACCACAGGGAGGGGATTTTACTATGGCTACACCTTC	CASGTTGRGFYYGYTF